This T cell receptor (beta chain) was retrieved from a study of T-cell reconstitution after alpha-beta-depleted transplantation in children. Overall study findings and caveats: By about two months after transplant, alpha-beta T cells reportedly arose from several hundred graft clones that had expanded. After one year, T-cell counts and TCRbeta diversity mostly came from new T cells. The study traced high day-60 TCRbeta diversity in some patients to surviving recipient T cells and thymic progenitors.

V was shortened by 0 bases and J by 1 base, with 10 bases between the two germline ends. Germline CDR1 and CDR2: SGHNT and YYREEE (reference sequence). This CDR3 comprises 15 residues. Points on this clonotype: Its antigen is not identified.

Unique molecular identifiers were incorporated when the TCRbeta library was constructed. TCRdb re-analysed the PCR reads in MiXCR, keeping a single row per CDR3 protein. The top ten clones hold more than 25% of a sample with about 980,000 distinct CDR3 sequences, around 30% of them seen once. Sequenced material: PBMCs, mostly from graft donor cells, taken 360 days after TCRalphabeta/CD19-depleted stem cell transplant. This sequence was found in a boy in the first two years of life who had a stem cell transplant for SCID, so the T cells may come from the graft donor. This chain connects TRBV5-4 to TRBJ1-1; D gene unclear. The DNA of the CDR3 is TGTGCCAGCAGCTTGGGGAGGGTGAGGAACACTGAAGCTTTCTTT. Translating it yields CASSLGRVRNTEAFF.